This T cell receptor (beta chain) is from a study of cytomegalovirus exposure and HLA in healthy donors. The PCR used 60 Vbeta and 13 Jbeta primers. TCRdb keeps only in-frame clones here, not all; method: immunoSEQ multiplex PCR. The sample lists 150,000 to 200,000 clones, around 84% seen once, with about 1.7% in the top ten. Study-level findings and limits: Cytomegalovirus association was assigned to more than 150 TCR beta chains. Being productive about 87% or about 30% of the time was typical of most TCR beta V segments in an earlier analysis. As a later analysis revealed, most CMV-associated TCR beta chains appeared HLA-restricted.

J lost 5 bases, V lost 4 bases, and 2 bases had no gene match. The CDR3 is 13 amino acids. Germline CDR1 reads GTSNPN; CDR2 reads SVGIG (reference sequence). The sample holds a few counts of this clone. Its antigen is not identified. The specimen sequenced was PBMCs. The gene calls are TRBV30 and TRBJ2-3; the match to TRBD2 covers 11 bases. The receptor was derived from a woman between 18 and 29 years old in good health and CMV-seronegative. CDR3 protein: CAWNGLAGDTQYF. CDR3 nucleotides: TGTGCCTGGAATGGACTAGCGGGAGATACGCAGTATTTT.